The 18 T cell receptor beta chains below were found in one sample sequenced in a study of T cell responses to AZD1222 COVID-19 vaccine. Some clones are missing from TCRdb's copy, which holds only in-frame ones; the method was immunoSEQ multiplex PCR. This sample has roughly 120,000 clones; 90% to 95% occur once, and the top ten carry about 3%. Sequenced material: peripheral blood, taken on day 0 of AZD1222 vaccination. The receptors derive from an adult in good health.

This sequence joins TRBV10-2 and TRBJ1-1, with D perhaps TRBD1 (5 bases). Trimming stripped 8 bases from V and 5 bases from J, with 12 bases between. There are 12 residues in the CDR3. CDR1 WSHSY and CDR2 SAAADI come from the germline V gene. In DNA, the CDR3 is TGCGCCAGCTACGGGGGGGGTACTGAAGCTTTCTTT. The encoded protein is CASYGGGTEAFF.

The genes are TRBV4-1 and TRBJ2-5; D is possibly TRBD1 (5 bases). The V gene lost 1 base and the J gene lost 0 bases, with 6 bases spanning the gap. The CDR3 loop spans 14 amino acids. Germline V gene lookup returns CDR1 MGHRA and CDR2 YSYEKL. The CDR3 region is CASSQAGYQETQYF. The DNA for the CDR3 is TGCGCCAGCAGCCAAGCAGGGTACCAAGAGACCCAGTACTTC.

The rearrangement links TRBV4-1 to TRBJ2-1, with D unclear. Per germline, CDR1 MGHRA and CDR2 YSYEKL. Trimming removed 3 bases from V and 8 bases from J, with 14 bases in between. The CDR3 is 14 amino acids. The CDR3 spells CASSQALLVYEQFF. Written as DNA, the CDR3 is TGCGCCAGCAGCCAGGCCCTTCTAGTCTATGAGCAGTTCTTC.

This chain connects TRBV3-1 (or the pseudogene TRBV3-2) to TRBJ1-5; D is possibly TRBD1 (5 bases). V was trimmed by 0 bases and J by 1 base, leaving 16 bases between them. Germline V gives CDR1 LGHDT, CDR2 YNNKEL (reference sequence). The CDR3 totals 18 residues. The CDR3 DNA sequence: TGTGCCAGCAGCCAAGATCTGTGGAGGGAGGGGAGCAATCAGCCCCAGCATTTT. Translated: CASSQDLWREGSNQPQHF.

The table lists this clone with a count of one. The genes are TRBV5-1 and TRBJ2-1; 7 nucleotides match TRBD2. CDR1 and CDR2 (germline): SGHRS, YFSETQ. The CDR3 loop spans 13 amino acids. Losses at the gene ends were 1 base for V and 12 bases for J; bases not matched to a gene: 7. DNA for the CDR3: TGCGCCAGCAGCTTGAACCCAGCGGGAATGCAGTTCTTC. Translated: CASSLNPAGMQFF. The whole variable domain, remainder taken from reference TRBV5-1 and TRBJ2-1, is KAGVTQTPRYLIKTRGQQVTLSCSPISGHRSVSWYQQTPGQGLQFLFEYFSETQRNKGNFPGRFSGRQFSNSRSEMNVSTLELGDSALYLCASSLNPAGMQFFGPGTRLTVL.

The chain carries TRBV4-1 and TRBJ2-5; 9 bases agree with TRBD1. CDR1 and CDR2 (germline): MGHRA, YSYEKL. V trimming: 4 bases; J trimming: 0 bases; junction bases outside the gene matches: 12. The CDR3 loop spans 18 amino acids. The CDR3 reads CASSPRAVGTGYQETQYF. The CDR3, as DNA: TGCGCCAGCAGCCCAAGGGCGGTTGGGACAGGGTACCAAGAGACCCAGTACTTC.

V and J are TRBV3-1 (or the pseudogene TRBV3-2) and TRBJ2-7; no definite D call. The CDR3 length is 13 residues. The V gene's germline CDR1 is LGHDT and CDR2 YNNKEL (reference sequence). V shed 2 bases and J shed 4 bases, with 9 bases lying between them. The DNA for the CDR3 is TGTGCCAGCAGCCAATTTCATTGGTACGAGCAGTACTTC. It encodes CASSQFHWYEQYF.

The chain recombines TRBV6-5 with TRBJ1-4, with 8 bases aligning to TRBD1. The CDR3 is made up of 14 amino acids. CDR1 is MNHEY, CDR2 SVGAGI, per germline. V shed 2 bases, J shed 7 bases, and the junction held 3 bases outside the gene matches. This CDR3 is CASSYQDRGEKLFF. The DNA for the CDR3 is TGTGCCAGCAGTTACCAAGACAGGGGTGAAAAACTGTTTTTT.

V is TRBV27 and J is TRBJ1-6; D ambiguous. Trimming cost V 5 bases and J 6 bases, with 5 bases left between them. CDR1 and CDR2 (germline): MNHEY, SMNVEV (reference sequence). The CDR3 runs to 12 residues. The CDR3: CASSDINSPLHF. The CDR3 DNA reads TGTGCCAGCAGTGATATTAATTCACCCCTCCACTTT.

V is TRBV27 and J is TRBJ1-6; maybe TRBD1 (6 bases). The CDR3 has 14 amino acids. CDR1 MNHEY and CDR2 SMNVEV come from the germline V gene (reference sequence). V was cut by 5 bases and J by 10 bases, with 15 bases left in between. The CDR3 protein is CASSIRGRRSPLHF. CDR3 sequence (DNA): TGTGCCAGCAGTATCAGGGGCAGGAGGTCACCCCTCCACTTT.

The V gene is TRBV28, the J gene TRBJ1-2; 8 nucleotides match TRBD1. This CDR3 contains 12 residues. Germline V gene data show CDR1 as MDHEN and CDR2 as SYDVKM. After removal of 7 bases from V and 4 bases from J, the junction contained 2 bases not matched to a gene. The CDR3 spells CASIGTGYGYTF. In nucleotides, the CDR3 is TGTGCCAGCATCGGGACAGGCTATGGCTACACCTTC.

The gene calls are TRBV30 and TRBJ1-5, with 9 bases that match TRBD1. There are 14 residues in the CDR3. Germline assignment: CDR1 GTSNPN and CDR2 SVGIG (reference sequence). Losses at the gene ends were 3 bases for V and 5 bases for J; bases not matched to a gene: 5. CDR3 in DNA: TGTGCCTGGAGGCGCGACAGGGGGGATCAGCCCCAGCATTTT. Translated: CAWRRDRGDQPQHF.

This chain uses TRBV25-1 with TRBJ1-4; 8 bases align to TRBD1. The CDR3 consists of 13 residues. V lost 3 bases to trimming and J lost 12 bases; unmatched junction nucleotides: 6. Germline loops: CDR1 MGHDK, CDR2 SYGVNS. The CDR3 sequence: CASSDLGQGELFF. CDR3 DNA: TGTGCCAGCAGTGATTTAGGACAGGGCGAACTGTTTTTT. Drawing the rest from reference TRBV25-1 and TRBJ1-4, the complete variable domain is EADIYQTPRYLVIGTGKKITLECSQTMGHDKMYWYQQDPGMELHLIHYSYGVNSTEKGDLSSESTVSRIRTEHFPLTLESARPSHTSQYLCASSDLGQGELFFGSGTQLSVL.

V and J are TRBV5-6 and TRBJ2-1; no definite D call. V lost 6 bases and J lost 9, with 10 bases in between. CDR1 is SGHDT and CDR2 is YYEEEE in the germline V gene. The CDR3 extends over 11 amino acids. The CDR3 reads CASNREGEQFF. CDR3 nucleotides: TGTGCCAGCAATAGAGAAGGTGAGCAGTTCTTC.

V gene TRBV4-1 combines with J gene TRBJ2-1, with 7 bases aligning to TRBD2. CDR1 and CDR2 (germline): MGHRA, YSYEKL. This CDR3 contains 16 residues. J lost 4 bases, V lost 0 bases, and 6 bases had no gene match. The DNA of the CDR3 is TGCGCCAGCAGCCAAGATCTGCGGGAGTCTTACAATGAGCAGTTCTTC. It encodes CASSQDLRESYNEQFF.

V and J are TRBV6-2 or TRBV6-3 and TRBJ2-3; D not resolved. Trimming pared 2 bases from V and 0 bases from J, leaving 6 bases between. The CDR3 contains 14 residues. Germline CDR1 MNHEY, CDR2 SVGEGT. The CDR3 DNA reads TGTGCCAGCAGTTACGAGGCTAGCACAGATACGCAGTATTTT. This codes for CASSYEASTDTQYF.

The chain has TRBV18 and TRBJ1-4; perhaps TRBD1 as D (5 bases). Looked up from germline, CDR1 is KGHSH and CDR2 is LQKENI. The CDR3 contains 15 residues. Trimming left V 1 base short and J 5 bases short, with 11 bases between. The DNA of the CDR3 is TGTGCCAGCTCACCACAAGGGGTCTCAAATGAAAAACTGTTTTTT. Translated: CASSPQGVSNEKLFF. Full variable domain (missing parts from reference TRBV18 and TRBJ1-4): NAGVMQNPRHLVRRRGQEARLRCSPMKGHSHVYWYRQLPEEGLKFMVYLQKENIIDESGMPKERFSAEFPKEGPSILRIQQVVRGDSAAYFCASSPQGVSNEKLFFGSGTQLSVL.

The chain uses TRBV4-1 and TRBJ1-1; 11 bases align to TRBD1. The J segment lost 1 base and the V segment lost 4 bases, leaving 11 bases of the junction unmatched. Germline CDR1 is MGHRA and CDR2 is YSYEKL. This CDR3 is built from 18 residues. The CDR3 loop is CASSLLWGQGGWNTEAFF. The CDR3 DNA is TGCGCCAGCAGCCTTCTTTGGGGACAGGGGGGTTGGAACACTGAAGCTTTCTTT.